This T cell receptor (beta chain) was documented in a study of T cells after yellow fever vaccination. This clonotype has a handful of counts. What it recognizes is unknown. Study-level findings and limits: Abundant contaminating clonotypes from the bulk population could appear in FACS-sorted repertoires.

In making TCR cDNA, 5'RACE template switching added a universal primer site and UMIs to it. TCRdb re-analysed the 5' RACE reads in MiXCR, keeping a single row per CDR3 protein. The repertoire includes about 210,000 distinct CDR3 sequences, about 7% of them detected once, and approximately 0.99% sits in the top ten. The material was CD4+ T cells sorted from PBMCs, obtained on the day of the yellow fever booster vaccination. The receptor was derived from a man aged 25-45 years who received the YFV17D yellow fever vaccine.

The CDR3 bases are TGCAGTGCTAGAGTCCTCAACCCGCGGATCCGGGGCGAGCAGTACTTC. Amino acids: CSARVLNPRIRGEQYF. This sequence joins TRBV20-1 and TRBJ2-7; a possible D gene is TRBD2 (5 bases). The CDR3 sequence is 16 residues long. The ends were cut back, 1 base at V and 6 bases at J, with 22 bases in the middle. Germline CDR1 reads DFQATT; CDR2 reads SNEGSKA (reference sequence).